This T cell receptor beta chain was identified in a study of graft-versus-host responses after intestinal transplantation. Across the study: Recipients had transplants, and these were multivisceral, liver-intestinal, or isolated intestinal. Whole-study results and caveats: GvH clones occurred in recipient marrow; some first appeared in ileum or blood.

Clones were sequenced by immunoSEQ multiplex PCR, and TCRdb holds only the in-frame ones, with some missing. The sample shows tens of thousands of clones, roughly 93% of them seen only once. For this clone: Its cognate antigen is unknown.

Germline lookup yields CDR1 MDHEN and CDR2 SYDVKM. V was pared by 1 base and J by 0 bases, with 7 bases between. There are 15 residues in the CDR3. The rearrangement uses TRBV28 and TRBJ1-3, with D hard to call. Sequenced here: unstimulated CD8+ T cells sorted from spleen or lymph node cells, sampled before intestinal transplant. This clonotype was obtained from a human donor who received an intestinal transplant. Here the CDR3 reads CASSLSRGSGNTIYF. CDR3 coding DNA: TGTGCCAGCAGTTTATCGCGGGGCTCTGGAAACACCATATATTTT.